The 16 T cell receptor beta chains listed next were all sequenced from one sample in a study of blood T cell repertoires in COVID-19. This table comes from immunoSEQ multiplex PCR, and its TCRdb copy is limited to in-frame clones, with some not included. The table includes about 250,000 clones, 70% to 90% detected once. Sequenced sample: PBMCs or T cells enriched from blood (not recorded which). These receptors were collected from a man in his forties who had recovered from COVID-19.

The chain has TRBV4-3 and TRBJ2-7; a possible D gene is TRBD1 (5 bases). In germline, CDR1 is LGHNA, CDR2 YSLEER. V was shortened by 2 bases and J by 0 bases, with 17 bases between the two germline ends. The CDR3 has 17 amino acids. The CDR3 spells CASSQQTWTLSSYEQYF. The CDR3 DNA is TGCGCCAGCAGCCAACAAACTTGGACACTGAGCTCCTACGAGCAGTACTTC.

This clone has more than one count but fewer than ten. The J gene is TRBJ1-2, the V gene TRBV12-3 or TRBV12-4, with D maybe TRBD1 (6 bases). The CDR3 runs 13 residues. Trimming took 2 bases from V and 4 from J, leaving 8 bases between them. This CDR3 is CASSLQGSYGYTF. As DNA, the CDR3 is TGTGCCAGCAGTTTACAGGGGAGCTATGGCTACACCTTC.

V gene TRBV3-1 (or the pseudogene TRBV3-2) combines with J gene TRBJ2-1; D may be TRBD2 (5 bases). V was clipped by 0 bases and J by 0 bases, with 6 bases between them. The germline gives CDR1 LGHDT, CDR2 YNNKEL (reference sequence). This CDR3 is built from 15 residues. The CDR3 sequence is CASSQEGSSYNEQFF. In DNA, the CDR3 is TGTGCCAGCAGCCAAGAGGGGAGCTCCTACAATGAGCAGTTCTTC.

The chain carries TRBV28 and TRBJ2-2; 11 positions agree with TRBD2. The CDR3 is 15 residues long. Germline V gene lookup returns CDR1 MDHEN and CDR2 SYDVKM. J was trimmed by 4 bases and V by 8 bases; bases with no gene match: 6. Here the CDR3 DNA reads TGTGCCAGCGGCCTAACTAGCGGGGGCACCGGGGAGCTGTTTTTT. Its translation: CASGLTSGGTGELFF.

V gene TRBV5-4 combines with J gene TRBJ2-5; 10 bases match TRBD2. V lost 1 base to trimming and J lost 3 bases; unmatched junction nucleotides: 6. This CDR3 comprises 16 residues. Germline-derived CDR1 and CDR2 are SGHNT and YYREEE (reference sequence). The CDR3 DNA follows: TGTGCCAGCAGCTTGCGAGGGACTAGCGCAGAAGAGACCCAGTACTTC. Residues: CASSLRGTSAEETQYF.

The chain combines TRBV24-1 with TRBJ1-1; D is undetermined. Germline V gene sequence: CDR1 KGHDR, CDR2 SFDVKD. Trimming shortened V by 2 bases and J by 4 bases, and 10 bases separated the two germline ends. The CDR3 is 14 residues long. CDR3 DNA: TGTGCCACCAGTGATTCTCATTGGGCCACTGAAGCTTTCTTT. Amino acid sequence: CATSDSHWATEAFF.

J is TRBJ1-4 and V is TRBV7-9, with 7 bases identical to TRBD1. The junction had 10 bases not matched to a gene; V was cut back by 5 bases and J by 7 bases. The CDR3 is made up of 15 amino acids. Germline assignment: CDR1 SEHNR and CDR2 FQNEAQ (reference sequence). Written as DNA, the CDR3 is TGTGCCAGCAGCCTATTATCAGGGGGTGGTGAAAAACTGTTTTTT. It is translated as CASSLLSGGGEKLFF. The complete variable domain, with remaining parts taken from reference TRBV7-9 and TRBJ1-4, reads DTGVSQNPRHKITKRGQNVTFRCDPISEHNRLYWYRQTLGQGPEFLTYFQNEAQLEKSRLLSDRFSAERPKGSFSTLEIQRTEQGDSAMYLCASSLLSGGGEKLFFGSGTQLSVL.

This chain connects TRBV19 to TRBJ2-2; no reliable D call. The V gene lost 5 bases and the J gene lost 3 bases, with 10 bases spanning the gap. Germline V gene lookup returns CDR1 LNHDA and CDR2 SQIVND (reference sequence). The CDR3 is 14 amino acids. The CDR3 DNA reads as TGTGCCAGTAGTCCAGCAGGATACACCGGGGAGCTGTTTTTT. Amino acids: CASSPAGYTGELFF.

The chain carries TRBV12-3 or TRBV12-4 and TRBJ1-5; TRBD1 agrees at 7 bases. The length of the CDR3 is 11 residues. V trimming: 5 bases; J trimming: 11 bases; junction bases outside the gene matches: 3. The CDR3 region is CASSRQGSQHF. For the CDR3, the DNA is TGTGCCAGCAGTCGACAGGGATCCCAGCATTTT.

The genes are TRBV3-1 (or the pseudogene TRBV3-2) and TRBJ2-3, with D perhaps matching TRBD2 (6 bases). The V end was cut by 0 bases, the J end by 2 bases, with 18 bases between. This CDR3 is 18 amino acids long. Germline CDR1 reads LGHDT; CDR2 reads YNNKEL (reference sequence). Here the CDR3 DNA reads TGTGCCAGCAGCCAAGAATCCCCTAGCGACCGCCTCACAGATACGCAGTATTTT. This sequence encodes CASSQESPSDRLTDTQYF.

V usage is TRBV7-9 and J usage is TRBJ1-2, with TRBD1 matching 10 bases. The V gene end was trimmed by 8 bases and the J gene end by 2 bases; junction bases not matched to a gene: 5. The CDR3 sequence is 14 residues long. CDR1 SEHNR and CDR2 FQNEAQ come from the germline V gene (reference sequence). DNA for the CDR3: TGTGCCAGCGATTGGACAGGGGGGAACTATGGCTACACCTTC. Protein product: CASDWTGGNYGYTF.

The rearrangement uses TRBV27 and TRBJ2-1; 8 nucleotides match TRBD2. The V segment lost 4 bases and the J segment 8 bases; nucleotides outside the gene matches: 10. The CDR3 is 15 amino acids. Germline assignment: CDR1 MNHEY and CDR2 SMNVEV (reference sequence). The DNA of the CDR3 is TGTGCCAGCAGTTCGCCGGGACTAGAGAACCATGAGCAGTTCTTC. This codes for CASSSPGLENHEQFF.

This clone was detected only a few times. J is TRBJ2-3 and V is TRBV5-4, with 8 positions matching TRBD1. In germline, CDR1 is SGHNT, CDR2 YYREEE (reference sequence). V gave up 2 bases and J gave up 4 bases; unmatched junction bases: 0. CDR3 length: 13 amino acids. The CDR3 DNA follows: TGTGCCAGCAGCTTACAGGGGGCAGATACGCAGTATTTT. It codes for CASSLQGADTQYF.

The chain uses TRBV11-2 and TRBJ2-2; 10 positions agree with TRBD2. In germline, CDR1 is SGHAT, CDR2 FQNNGV. V was clipped by 5 bases and J by 8 bases; unmatched bases: 14. There are 17 residues in the CDR3. The CDR3 DNA sequence: TGTGCCAGCAGCACCCCTAGACTAGCGGGCACGACAGGGGAGCTGTTTTTT. Its protein product is CASSTPRLAGTTGELFF.

The V call is TRBV5-1, the J call TRBJ1-6; D may be TRBD1 (5 bases). Trimming cost V 0 bases and J 9 bases, with 10 bases left between them. The CDR3 is made up of 14 amino acids. Germline-derived CDR1 and CDR2 are SGHRS and YFSETQ. As DNA, the CDR3 is TGCGCCAGCAGCTTGGTTCAGGGATTTTCACCCCTCCACTTT. Amino acids: CASSLVQGFSPLHF.

This CDR3 reads CASSLQGYYGYTF. The CDR3 DNA follows: TGTGCCAGCAGCTTACAGGGCTACTATGGCTACACCTTC. The rearrangement joins TRBV7-2 to TRBJ1-2; weak D call: TRBD1 (5 bases). Germline lookup yields CDR1 SGHTA and CDR2 FQGNSA. CDR3 length equals 13 residues. The V gene lost 2 bases and the J gene lost 3 bases, with 7 bases spanning the gap.